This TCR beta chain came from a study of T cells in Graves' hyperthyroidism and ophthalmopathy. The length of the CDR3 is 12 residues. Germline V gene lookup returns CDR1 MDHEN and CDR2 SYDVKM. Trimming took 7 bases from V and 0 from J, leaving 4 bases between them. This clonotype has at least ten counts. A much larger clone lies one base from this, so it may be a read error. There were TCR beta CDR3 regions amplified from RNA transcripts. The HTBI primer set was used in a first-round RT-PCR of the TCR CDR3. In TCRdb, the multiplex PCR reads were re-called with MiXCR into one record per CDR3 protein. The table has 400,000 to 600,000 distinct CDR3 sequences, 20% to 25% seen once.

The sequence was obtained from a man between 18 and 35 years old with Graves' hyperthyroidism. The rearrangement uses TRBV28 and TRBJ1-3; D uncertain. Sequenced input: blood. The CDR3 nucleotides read TGTGCCAGCACTTACTCTGGAAACACCATATATTTT. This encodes CASTYSGNTIYF.